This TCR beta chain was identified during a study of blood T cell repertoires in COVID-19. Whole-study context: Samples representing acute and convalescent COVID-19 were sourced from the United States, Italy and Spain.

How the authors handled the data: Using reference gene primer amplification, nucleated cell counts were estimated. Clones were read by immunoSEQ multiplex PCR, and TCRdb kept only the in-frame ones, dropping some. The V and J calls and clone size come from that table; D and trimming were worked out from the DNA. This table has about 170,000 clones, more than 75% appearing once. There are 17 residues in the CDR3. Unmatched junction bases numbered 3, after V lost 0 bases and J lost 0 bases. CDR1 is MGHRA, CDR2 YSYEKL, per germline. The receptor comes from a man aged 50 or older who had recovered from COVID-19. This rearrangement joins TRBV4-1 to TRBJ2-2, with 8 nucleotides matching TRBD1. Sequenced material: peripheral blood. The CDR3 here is CASSQEPTGANTGELFF. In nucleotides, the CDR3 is TGCGCCAGCAGCCAAGAGCCGACAGGGGCGAACACCGGGGAGCTGTTTTTT.